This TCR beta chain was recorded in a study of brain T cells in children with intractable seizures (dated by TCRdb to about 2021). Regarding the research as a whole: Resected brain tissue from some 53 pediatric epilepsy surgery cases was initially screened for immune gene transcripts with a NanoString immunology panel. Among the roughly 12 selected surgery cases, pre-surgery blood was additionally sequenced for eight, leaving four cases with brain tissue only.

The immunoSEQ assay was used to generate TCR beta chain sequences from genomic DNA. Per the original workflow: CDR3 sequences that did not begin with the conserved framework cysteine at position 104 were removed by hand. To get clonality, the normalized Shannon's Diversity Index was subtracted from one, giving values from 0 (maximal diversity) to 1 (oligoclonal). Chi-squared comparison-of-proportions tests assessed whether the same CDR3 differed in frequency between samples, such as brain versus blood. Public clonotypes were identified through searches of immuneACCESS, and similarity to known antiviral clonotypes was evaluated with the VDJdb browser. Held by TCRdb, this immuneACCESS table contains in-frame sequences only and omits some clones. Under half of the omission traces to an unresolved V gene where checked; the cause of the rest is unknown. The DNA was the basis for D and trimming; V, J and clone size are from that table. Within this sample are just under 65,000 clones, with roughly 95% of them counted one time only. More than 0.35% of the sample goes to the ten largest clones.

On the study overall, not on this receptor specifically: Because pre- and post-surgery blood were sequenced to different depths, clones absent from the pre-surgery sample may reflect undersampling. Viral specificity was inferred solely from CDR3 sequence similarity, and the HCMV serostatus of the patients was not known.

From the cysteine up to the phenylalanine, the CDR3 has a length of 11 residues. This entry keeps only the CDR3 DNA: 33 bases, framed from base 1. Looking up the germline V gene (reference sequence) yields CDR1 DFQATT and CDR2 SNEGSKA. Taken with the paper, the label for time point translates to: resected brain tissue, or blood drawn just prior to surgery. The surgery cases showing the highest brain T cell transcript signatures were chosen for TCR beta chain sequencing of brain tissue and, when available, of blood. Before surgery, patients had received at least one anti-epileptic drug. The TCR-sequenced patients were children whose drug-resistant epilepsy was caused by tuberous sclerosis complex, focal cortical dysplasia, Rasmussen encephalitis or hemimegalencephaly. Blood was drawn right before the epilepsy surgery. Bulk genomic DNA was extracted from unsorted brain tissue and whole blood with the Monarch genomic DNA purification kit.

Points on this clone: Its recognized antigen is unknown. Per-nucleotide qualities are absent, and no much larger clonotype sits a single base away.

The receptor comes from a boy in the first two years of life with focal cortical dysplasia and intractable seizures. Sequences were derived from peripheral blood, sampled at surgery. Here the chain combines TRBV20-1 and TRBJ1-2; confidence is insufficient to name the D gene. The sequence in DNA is TGCAGATCCAAGGAGGACTATGGCTACACCTTC. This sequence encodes CRSKEDYGYTF.